This T cell receptor beta chain emerged from a study of cytomegalovirus exposure and HLA in healthy donors. Findings of the study overall: CMV serostatus was the only recorded immune exposure for donors. Presence/absence analyses treated sequencing depth as roughly uniform across donors. Certain indistinguishable V segments, among them TRBV6-2 and TRBV6-3, were excluded.

The PCR contained 60 Vbeta and 13 Jbeta primers. The data were produced by immunoSEQ multiplex PCR, yet TCRdb's version contains in-frame clones alone and is incomplete. The repertoire includes around 84,000 clones, less than 80% of them detected once, and 13% sits in the top ten. Germline V gene sequence: CDR1 GTSNPN, CDR2 SVGIG (reference sequence). Trimming shortened V by 0 bases and J by 4 bases, and 3 bases separated the two germline ends. This CDR3 is built from 11 residues. Remarks on this clone: The target antigen is unknown. The sample contains more than one DNA sequence encoding this CDR3.

Each of the donors was a healthy bone marrow donor. The sample taken for sequencing was PBMCs. The chain couples TRBV30 to TRBJ2-5; D gene ambiguous. The clonotype originates from a human donor in good health. The CDR3 here is CAWSVAETQYF. The CDR3 region has the DNA TGTGCCTGGAGTGTAGCAGAGACCCAGTACTTC.